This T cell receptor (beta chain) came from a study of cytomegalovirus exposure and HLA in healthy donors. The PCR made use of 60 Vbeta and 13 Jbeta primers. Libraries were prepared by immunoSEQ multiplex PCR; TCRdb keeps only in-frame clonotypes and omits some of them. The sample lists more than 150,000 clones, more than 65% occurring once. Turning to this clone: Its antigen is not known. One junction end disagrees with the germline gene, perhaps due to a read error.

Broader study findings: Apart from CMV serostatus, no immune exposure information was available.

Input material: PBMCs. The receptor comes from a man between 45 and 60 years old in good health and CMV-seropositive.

The CDR3 bases are TGCGCCAGCAGCGGGAAGCGGGGGGCCTACGGGCAGTACTTC. It translates to CASSGKRGAYGQYF. The chain recombines TRBV4-1 with TRBJ2-7; TRBD2 matches 9 bases. This CDR3 contains 14 residues. The V gene's germline CDR1 is MGHRA and CDR2 YSYEKL.